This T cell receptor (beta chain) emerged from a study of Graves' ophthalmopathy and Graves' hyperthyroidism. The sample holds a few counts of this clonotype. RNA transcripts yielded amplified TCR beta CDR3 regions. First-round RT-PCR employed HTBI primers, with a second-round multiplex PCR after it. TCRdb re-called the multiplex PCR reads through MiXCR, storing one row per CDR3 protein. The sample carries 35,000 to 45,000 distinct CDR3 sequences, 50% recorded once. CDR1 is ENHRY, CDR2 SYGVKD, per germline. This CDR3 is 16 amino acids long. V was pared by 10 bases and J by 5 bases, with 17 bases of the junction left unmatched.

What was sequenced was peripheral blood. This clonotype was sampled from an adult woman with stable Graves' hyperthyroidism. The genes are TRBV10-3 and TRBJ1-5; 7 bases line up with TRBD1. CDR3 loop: CATQSTNRGGDQPQHF. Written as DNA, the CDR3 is TGTGCCACCCAAAGTACGAACAGGGGCGGCGATCAGCCCCAGCATTTT.